The 15 T cell receptor beta chains presented below share a single source sample, sequenced in a study of blood T cells in healthy people across ages. PCR was performed a second time for roughly 7 to 11 cycles using a sample-barcoded 5' primer and a J-beta primer mix. In TCRdb, the 5' RACE reads were re-called with MiXCR into one record per CDR3 protein. This sample has 600,000 to 1,000,000 distinct CDR3 sequences, with nearly 60% found just once. Sequenced sample: blood. Receptors originate from a man aged 25 to 40 in good health.

The rearrangement joins TRBV7-9 to TRBJ2-1; 11 bases agree with TRBD2. Germline V gives CDR1 SEHNR, CDR2 FQNEAQ (reference sequence). Trimming took 5 bases from V and 10 from J; bases not matched to a gene: 10. The CDR3 runs to 15 residues. In DNA, the CDR3 is TGTGCCAGCAGCCCACTAGCGGGAGCCCCCCTCGAGCAGTTCTTC. This codes for CASSPLAGAPLEQFF.

CDR3 bases: TGCAGTGCTCCCTCCACGGACAGATTGAATCAGCCCCAGCATTTT. Encoded protein: CSAPSTDRLNQPQHF. The V call is TRBV20-1, the J call TRBJ1-5; possibly TRBD1 for D (6 bases). From germline, CDR1 is DFQATT and CDR2 SNEGSKA (reference sequence). The CDR3 spans 15 residues. V was pared by 5 bases and J by 4 bases, with 18 bases between.

This clonotype was recorded once. The rearrangement links TRBV5-1 to TRBJ1-1, with D possibly matching TRBD1 (6 bases). V was clipped by 6 bases and J by 5 bases, with 17 bases between them. CDR3 size: 14 residues. Germline lookup yields CDR1 SGHRS and CDR2 YFSETQ. CDR3 coding DNA: TGCGCCAGCATAGCCGCGGGGGCCAGGACTGAAGCTTTCTTT. Encoded protein: CASIAAGARTEAFF.

This clonotype was counted once. The chain joins TRBV12-3 or TRBV12-4 to TRBJ2-5; the match to TRBD2 covers 9 bases. V lost 3 bases, J lost 3 bases, and 2 bases stayed unmatched. The CDR3 sequence is 14 residues long. The chain's CDR3 is CASSFGTSKETQYF. The CDR3, as DNA: TGTGCCAGCAGTTTTGGGACTAGCAAAGAGACCCAGTACTTC.

This clonotype came up a few times. The chain links TRBV20-1 to TRBJ2-3; 12 nucleotides match TRBD2. V was pared by 6 bases and J by 1 base, with 14 bases of the junction left unmatched. Germline CDR1 DFQATT, CDR2 SNEGSKA (reference sequence). The CDR3 has 18 residues. The CDR3 DNA reads TGCAGTGCCCACGGGACTAGCGGGCCCTCATGGGGCACAGATACGCAGTATTTT. Translation gives CSAHGTSGPSWGTDTQYF.

This clonotype was seen only once. The J gene is TRBJ1-6, the V gene TRBV4-1; D not resolved. Per the germline V gene, CDR1 is MGHRA and CDR2 is YSYEKL. Trimming pared 4 bases from V and 7 bases from J, leaving 17 bases between. The CDR3 totals 16 residues. The CDR3 sequence is CASSPQEAERNSPLHF. CDR3 nucleotide sequence: TGCGCCAGCAGCCCCCAAGAGGCCGAGAGAAATTCACCCCTCCACTTT.

The chain employs TRBV27 and TRBJ1-1; D is unclear. This CDR3 region has 15 residues. The ends were cut back, 0 bases at V and 1 base at J, with 9 bases in the middle. The germline V gene encodes CDR1 MNHEY and CDR2 SMNVEV (reference sequence). CDR3 loop: CASSLSRGSNTEAFF. The DNA for the CDR3 is TGTGCCAGCAGTTTATCGAGAGGGTCGAACACTGAAGCTTTCTTT.

The chain uses TRBV7-8 and TRBJ2-1, with a possible D match to TRBD1 (6 bases). Germline V gives CDR1 SGHVS, CDR2 FQNEAQ. The CDR3 has 14 residues. The ends were cut back, 5 bases at V and 6 bases at J, with 14 bases in the middle. As DNA, the CDR3 is TGTGCCAGCAGCCCCAAGAACAGGGTCAATGAGCAGTTCTTC. It codes for CASSPKNRVNEQFF.

This clonotype was observed many times. V is TRBV9 and J is TRBJ2-7, with 7 positions matching TRBD1. The length of the CDR3 is 14 residues. After removal of 0 bases from V and 2 bases from J, the junction contained 2 bases not matched to a gene. Looked up from germline, CDR1 is SGDLS and CDR2 is YYNGEE. The CDR3 sequence is CASSVGTGAYEQYF. Here the CDR3 DNA reads TGTGCCAGCAGCGTAGGCACAGGGGCCTACGAGCAGTACTTC.

Here the CDR3 reads CATSRDPGYNEQFF. The CDR3 DNA is TGTGCCACCAGCAGAGATCCGGGGTACAATGAGCAGTTCTTC. The rearrangement joins TRBV15 to TRBJ2-1; tentatively, D is TRBD2 (5 bases). With 0 bases removed from V and 4 bases from J, the gap between germline ends came to 7 bases. The CDR3 contains 14 residues. Looked up from germline, CDR1 is LNHNV and CDR2 is YYDKDF (reference sequence).

The chain has TRBV18 and TRBJ2-5; D possibly uses TRBD1 or TRBD2 (5 bases each). Trimming removed 5 bases from V and 7 bases from J, with 17 bases in between. This CDR3 contains 14 residues. Germline V gene data show CDR1 as KGHSH and CDR2 as LQKENI. CDR3 sequence: CASSSGHGTVTQYF. DNA of the CDR3: TGTGCCAGCTCATCCGGACACGGGACGGTGACCCAGTACTTC.

The J gene is TRBJ2-1, the V gene TRBV20-1; D may be TRBD1 (6 bases). Trimming left V 6 bases short and J 0 bases short, with 15 bases between. Germline V CDR1 and CDR2: DFQATT, SNEGSKA (reference sequence). The CDR3 loop spans 15 amino acids. Here the CDR3 reads CSALTGVSSYNEQFF. As DNA, the CDR3 is TGCAGTGCCCTGACAGGAGTCTCCTCCTACAATGAGCAGTTCTTC.

The V call is TRBV3-1, the J call TRBJ2-5; D not certain. Trimming left V 0 bases short and J 0 bases short, with 2 bases between. The CDR3 has 13 amino acids. Looked up from germline, CDR1 is LGHDT and CDR2 is YNNKEL (reference sequence). CDR3: CASSQDYQETQYF. CDR3 nucleotide sequence: TGTGCCAGCAGCCAAGACTACCAAGAGACCCAGTACTTC.

The chain uses TRBV11-2 and TRBJ2-7, with D unclear. Trimming took off 4 bases at V and 4 bases at J, with 17 bases between the two ends. Germline values: CDR1 SGHAT, CDR2 FQNNGV. This CDR3 is 15 amino acids long. The CDR3 sequence: CASSSNMDLPYEQYF. CDR3 sequence (DNA): TGTGCCAGCAGCTCCAACATGGACCTCCCTTACGAGCAGTACTTC.

The CDR3 DNA is TGTGCCATCAGTGATCCCGGGACAGGGGACAACGAGCAGTACTTC. This translates into CAISDPGTGDNEQYF. The chain uses TRBV10-3 and TRBJ2-7; 10 bases agree with TRBD1. Germline CDR1 and CDR2: ENHRY and SYGVKD. The ends lost 3 bases at V and 5 bases at J; junction bases unmatched: 7. The CDR3 is made up of 15 amino acids.